One sample yielded the 9 T cell receptor beta chains listed below, sequenced in a study of spatial heterogeneity in lung cancer. Their cognate antigens are unknown. Via MiXCR, TCRdb re-called the 5' RACE reads, giving one row per CDR3 protein. The sample consists of thousands of distinct CDR3 sequences, less than 8.5% of them appearing once. As to time point: sample taken at primary tumor resection. Whole-study findings and limits: In tumors, expanded intratumoral alpha and beta TCR counts tracked mutation counts.

The source material was lung tumor tissue, sampled at surgery. The origin of the receptors is a male donor with early-stage non-small cell lung cancer.

This clonotype was observed at least ten times. This chain connects TRBV5-1 to TRBJ2-1; the D is unclear. CDR1 and CDR2 from the germline V gene are SGHRS and YFSETQ. Trimming left V 3 bases short and J 10 bases short, with 8 bases between. The CDR3 length is 11 residues. In nucleotides, the CDR3 is TGCGCCAGCAGCTCCGGCTTCGAGCAGTTCTTC. It translates to CASSSGFEQFF.

This clonotype rates as medium-sized. This chain joins TRBV10-3 and TRBJ2-1; no clear D gene. This CDR3 comprises 13 residues. Trimming left V 3 bases short and J 9 bases short, with 12 bases between. Germline loops: CDR1 ENHRY, CDR2 SYGVKD. CDR3 nucleotide sequence: TGTGCCATCAGTGACGGCCGTTGGCGTGAGCAGTTCTTC. It encodes CAISDGRWREQFF.

This clonotype has just a few counts. This chain connects TRBV2 to TRBJ1-4, with D perhaps matching TRBD1 (6 bases). Germline lookup yields CDR1 SNHLY and CDR2 FYNNEI. V lost 6 bases, J lost 7 bases, and 18 bases lay in between. The CDR3 runs to 15 residues. The CDR3 loop reads CASSPRGGEGEKLFF. The DNA for the CDR3 is TGTGCCAGCAGCCCGAGGGGGGGCGAAGGTGAAAAACTGTTTTTT. Using reference TRBV2 and TRBJ1-4 for the parts outside the CDR3, the full variable domain is EPEVTQTPSHQVTQMGQEVILRCVPISNHLYFYWYRQILGQKVEFLVSFYNNEISEKSEIFDDQFSVERPDGSNFTLKIRSTKLEDSAMYFCASSPRGGEGEKLFFGSGTQLSVL.

Relative to its sample, this clonotype is medium-sized (0.01 to 0.1%). V usage is TRBV6-5 and J usage is TRBJ2-2; 13 bases match TRBD2. This CDR3 has 15 amino acids. V lost 4 bases to trimming and J lost 11 bases; unmatched junction nucleotides: 7. CDR1 is MNHEY and CDR2 is SVGAGI in the germline V gene. The CDR3 sequence is CASSSGLAGVRELFF. The CDR3 bases are TGTGCCAGCAGTTCCGGACTAGCGGGAGTACGAGAGCTGTTTTTT.

This clonotype appeared many times. The V gene is TRBV18, the J gene TRBJ2-7, with D possibly TRBD2 on 6 matching bases. CDR3 length: 16 residues. Per the germline V gene, CDR1 is KGHSH and CDR2 is LQKENI. The ends were cut back, 2 bases at V and 0 bases at J, with 14 bases in the middle. CDR3 in DNA: TGTGCCAGCTCACCAGGTTGGGGGGACGCCTCCTACGAGCAGTACTTC. Residues: CASSPGWGDASYEQYF.

This clonotype is medium-sized by share. This chain uses TRBV7-9 with TRBJ2-1; D may be TRBD2 (6 bases). This CDR3 comprises 15 residues. Germline assignment: CDR1 SEHNR and CDR2 FQNEAQ (reference sequence). The V end lost 5 bases, the J end lost 2 bases, and 13 bases lay between the germline ends. CDR3 sequence: CASSGDSTPYNEQFF. CDR3 nucleotide sequence: TGTGCCAGCAGCGGGGACTCTACACCCTACAATGAGCAGTTCTTC.

This clonotype ranks as medium-sized. Written as DNA, the CDR3 is TGCGCCAGCAGCCAAGGGGCCTGGGGAGACCAACCCTACGAGCAGTACTTC. It translates to CASSQGAWGDQPYEQYF. This chain links TRBV4-3 with TRBJ2-7; TRBD2 is a possible D gene (5 bases). V was clipped by 1 base and J by 2 bases, with 18 bases between them. The V gene's germline CDR1 is LGHNA and CDR2 YSLEER. The CDR3 length is 17 residues.

In its sample, this clonotype ranks as medium-sized. The chain combines TRBV11-2 with TRBJ2-4, with a possible D match to TRBD2 (7 bases). Germline CDR1 SGHAT, CDR2 FQNNGV. V shed 3 bases and J shed 8 bases, with 20 bases lying between them. The CDR3 is 16 residues long. The CDR3 region has the DNA TGTGCCAGCAGCTTGGGGGCCACCAGGGAGGGAGACATTCAGTACTTC. Translating gives CASSLGATREGDIQYF.

By proportion, this clonotype is medium-sized. The chain couples TRBV6-5 to TRBJ2-3; D might be TRBD1 or TRBD2, each matching 5 bases. The CDR3 is 15 amino acids. CDR1 MNHEY and CDR2 SVGAGI come from the germline V gene. V was shortened by 5 bases and J by 1 base, with 13 bases between the two germline ends. The DNA of the CDR3 is TGTGCCAGCAGTACGGGGCGGGCCCGCACAGATACGCAGTATTTT. Translating it yields CASSTGRARTDTQYF.